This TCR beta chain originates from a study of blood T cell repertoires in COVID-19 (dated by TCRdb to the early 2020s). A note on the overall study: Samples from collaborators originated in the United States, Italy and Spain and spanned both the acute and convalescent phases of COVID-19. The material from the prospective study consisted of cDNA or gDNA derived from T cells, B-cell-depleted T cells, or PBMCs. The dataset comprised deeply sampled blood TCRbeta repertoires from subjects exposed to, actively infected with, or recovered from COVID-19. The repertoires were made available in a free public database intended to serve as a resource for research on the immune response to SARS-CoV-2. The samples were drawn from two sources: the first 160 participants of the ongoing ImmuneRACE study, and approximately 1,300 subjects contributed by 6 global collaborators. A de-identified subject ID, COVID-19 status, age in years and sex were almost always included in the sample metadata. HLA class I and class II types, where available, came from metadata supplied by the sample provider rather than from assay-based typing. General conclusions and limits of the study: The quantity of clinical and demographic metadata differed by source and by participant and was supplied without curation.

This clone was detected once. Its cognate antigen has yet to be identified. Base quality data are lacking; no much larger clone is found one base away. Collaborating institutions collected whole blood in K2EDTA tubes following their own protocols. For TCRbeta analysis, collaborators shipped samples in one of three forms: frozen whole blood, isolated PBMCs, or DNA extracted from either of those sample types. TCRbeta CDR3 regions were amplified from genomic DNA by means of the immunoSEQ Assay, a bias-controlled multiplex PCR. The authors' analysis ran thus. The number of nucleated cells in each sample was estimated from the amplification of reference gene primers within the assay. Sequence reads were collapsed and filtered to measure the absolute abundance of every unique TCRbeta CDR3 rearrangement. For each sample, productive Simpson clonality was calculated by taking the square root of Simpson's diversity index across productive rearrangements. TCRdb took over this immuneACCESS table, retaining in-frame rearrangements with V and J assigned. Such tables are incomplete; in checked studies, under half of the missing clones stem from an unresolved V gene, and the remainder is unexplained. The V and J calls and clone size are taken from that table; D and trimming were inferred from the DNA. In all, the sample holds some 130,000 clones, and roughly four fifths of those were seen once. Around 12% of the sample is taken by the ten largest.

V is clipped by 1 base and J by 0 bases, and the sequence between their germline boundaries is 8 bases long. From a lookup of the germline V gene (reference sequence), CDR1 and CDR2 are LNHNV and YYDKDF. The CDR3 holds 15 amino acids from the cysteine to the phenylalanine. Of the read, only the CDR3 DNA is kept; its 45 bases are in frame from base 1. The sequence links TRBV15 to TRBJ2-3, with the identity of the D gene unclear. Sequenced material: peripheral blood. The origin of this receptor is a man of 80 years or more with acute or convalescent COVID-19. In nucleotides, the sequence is TGTGCCACCAGCAGAGGCGGCACTAGCACAGATACGCAGTATTTT. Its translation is CATSRGGTSTDTQYF.